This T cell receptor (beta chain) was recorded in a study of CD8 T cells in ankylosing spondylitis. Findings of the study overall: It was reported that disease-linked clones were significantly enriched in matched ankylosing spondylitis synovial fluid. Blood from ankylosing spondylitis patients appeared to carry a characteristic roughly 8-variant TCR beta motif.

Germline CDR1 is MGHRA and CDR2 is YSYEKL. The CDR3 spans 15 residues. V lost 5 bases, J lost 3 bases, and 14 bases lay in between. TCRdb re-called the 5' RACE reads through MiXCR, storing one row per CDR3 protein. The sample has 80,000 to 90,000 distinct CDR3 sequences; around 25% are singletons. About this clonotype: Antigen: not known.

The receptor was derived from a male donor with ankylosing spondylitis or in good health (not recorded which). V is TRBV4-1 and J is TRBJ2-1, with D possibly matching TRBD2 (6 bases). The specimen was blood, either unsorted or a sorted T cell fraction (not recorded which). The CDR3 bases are TGCGCCAGCAGCTCGGGGCGCGGGATCTACAATGAGCAGTTCTTC. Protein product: CASSSGRGIYNEQFF.